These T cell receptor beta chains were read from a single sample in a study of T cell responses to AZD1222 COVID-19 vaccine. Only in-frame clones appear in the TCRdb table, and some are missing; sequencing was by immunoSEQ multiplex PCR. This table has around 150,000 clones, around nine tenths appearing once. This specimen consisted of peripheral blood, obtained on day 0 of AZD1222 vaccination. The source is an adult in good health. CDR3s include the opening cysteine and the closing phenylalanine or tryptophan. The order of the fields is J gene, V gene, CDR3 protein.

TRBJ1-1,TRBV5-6,CASSLEQGGTEAFF
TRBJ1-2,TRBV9,CASSVYDRQGGYGYTF
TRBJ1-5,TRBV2,CASRSLGNQPQHF
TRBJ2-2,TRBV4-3,CASSQDKGGAGELFF
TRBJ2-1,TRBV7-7,CASSSGLASNEQFF
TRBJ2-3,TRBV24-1,CATSGEDRSTDTQYF
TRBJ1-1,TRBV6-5,CASRGTLNTEAFF
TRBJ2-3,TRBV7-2,CASSLGGPPTDTQYF
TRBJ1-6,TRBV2,CANRDDYNSPLHF
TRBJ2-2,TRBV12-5,CASGLQYRPSTGELFF
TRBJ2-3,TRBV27,CASSQERTGATDTQYF
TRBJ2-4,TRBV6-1,CASSAGTGGVKAKNIQYF
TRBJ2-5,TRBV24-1,CATSVPTGGSQETQYF
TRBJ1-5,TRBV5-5,CASSHGQGGSNQPQHF
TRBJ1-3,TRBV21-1,CASSKGRTGGAGNTIYF
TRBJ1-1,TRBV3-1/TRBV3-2,CASSHRGGNTEAFF
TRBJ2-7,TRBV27,CASSTSAGGPTYEQYF
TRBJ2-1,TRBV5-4,CASSAGQGTYNEQFF
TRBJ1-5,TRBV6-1,CASSETGTNQPQHF
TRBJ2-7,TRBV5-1,CASSPGWAYEQYF